This section outlines one T cell receptor beta chain sequence together with its context. The target antigen is unknown. Time point denoted: technical triplicate 2. The sorted libraries involved the use of around 960,000 CD4+ or CD8+ T cells. The authors produced cDNA by 5'RACE using 10-nucleotide random UMIs. Over 200 million TCR-beta sequences from 15-18 subjects were obtained in each sequencing run. TCRdb reanalysed the 5' RACE reads using MiXCR and keeps one entry per CDR3 protein. Of about 32,000 distinct CDR3 sequences in the sample, roughly 13% were seen once. The CDR3 contains 18 residues. The V gene's germline CDR1 is MNHNS and CDR2 SASEGT. With V trimmed by 2 bases and J by 4 bases, 7 bases remained unmatched. The source of the sample is a study of neurological immune-mediated disorders. Overall study results and limits: CDR3 amino acid sequences of expanded clones were not shared across subjects, a result suggesting private repertoires in all groups.

This clonotype was obtained from a female donor with HTLV-1-associated myelopathy (HAM/TSP). The V call is TRBV6-1, the J call TRBJ2-3; 15 nucleotides match TRBD2. Material: CD4+ T cells from blood. The CDR3 region has the DNA TGTGCCAGCAGTGAATGGACTAGCGGGGGGGCCGGGGCAGATACGCAGTATTTT. Translated: CASSEWTSGGAGADTQYF.